This section outlines one T cell receptor (beta chain) sequence together with its context. Its antigen remains unknown. CDR1 and CDR2 (germline): SGHTA, FQGNSA. CDR3 size: 15 residues. V lost 5 bases to trimming and J lost 4 bases, with 18 bases between them. An even split of each subset's genomic DNA across several immunoSEQ plates was performed. In the authors' methods: Junction-only immunoSEQ data arrived without quality scores, meaning filtering differed. TCRdb's table, derived via immunoSEQ multiplex PCR, lists solely in-frame clones and lacks some. V, J and clone size are those of that table, while D and trimming were read from the DNA. The table has 850,000 to 1,200,000 clones, around 76% seen once; the top ten hold approximately 1.3%. The data originate from a study of shared clonotypes between healthy human individuals. Notes on the study in general: Between a handful of donors, naive CD4 clonotypes were shared at a level of about 5%.

V is TRBV7-2 and J is TRBJ2-7; D perhaps matches TRBD1 (6 bases). The clonotype originates from a man between 18 and 35 years old in good health. Input material: memory CD4+ T cells sorted from blood. As for subset: CD45RA-negative fraction. In nucleotides, the CDR3 is TGTGCCAGCAGCCCCCGATCGCAGGGGCGATACGAGCAGTACTTC. Its protein product is CASSPRSQGRYEQYF. The variable domain in full, with the rest retrieved from reference TRBV7-2 and TRBJ2-7, is GAGVSQSPSNKVTEKGKDVELRCDPISGHTALYWYRQSLGQGLEFLIYFQGNSAPDKSGLPSDRFSAERTGGSVSTLTIQRTQQEDSAVYLCASSPRSQGRYEQYFGPGTRLTVT.